The clone carrying this T cell receptor beta chain came up once. This entry is derived from a study of blood T cell repertoires in COVID-19. This study enrolled people aged 18 to 89 from approximately 25 US geographic areas. Researchers sorted participants into cohorts using their self-reported clinical history. All recovered Cohort 3 donors got two negative PCRs, got clearance, or saw symptom resolution. As originally analysed: Amplification of reference gene primers provided the estimated nucleated cell counts. TCRdb keeps only in-frame clones here, not all; method: immunoSEQ multiplex PCR. The V and J calls and the clone size are those of that table, but D and trimming were determined from the DNA. The data show over 250,000 clones, roughly 91% seen once. Trimming removed 0 bases at V and 9 bases at J, with 10 bases between. CDR1 is SGDLS, CDR2 YYNGEE, per germline. The CDR3 loop spans 14 amino acids.

J is TRBJ1-6 and V is TRBV9, with D hard to call. This receptor was identified in a woman aged 55-70 years who had recovered from COVID-19. Sequences were obtained from PBMCs or T cells enriched from blood (not recorded which). The CDR3: CASSVDGQGSPLHF. CDR3 in DNA: TGTGCCAGCAGCGTAGATGGGCAAGGTTCACCCCTCCACTTT. Drawing the rest from reference TRBV9 and TRBJ1-6, the complete variable domain is DSGVTQTPKHLITATGQRVTLRCSPRSGDLSVYWYQQSLDQGLQFLIQYYNGEERAKGNILERFSAQQFPDLHSELNLSSLELGDSALYFCASSVDGQGSPLHFGNGTRLTVT.